These 32 T cell receptor beta chains came from one sample sequenced in a study of glioma-infiltrating T cells after dendritic cell vaccination. The method was immunoSEQ multiplex PCR; TCRdb's version includes in-frame clones alone and lacks a portion of them. The table includes roughly 60,000 clones, under 90% detected once. Time point in this sample: after dendritic cell vaccination, including at tumor progression/relapse. The specimen was blood, collected after dendritic cell vaccination. The receptors here all came from a human donor with glioblastoma.

J is TRBJ1-5 and V is TRBV9; the match to TRBD1 covers 10 bases. Trimming took 4 bases from V and 6 from J; bases not matched to a gene: 4. The germline V gene encodes CDR1 SGDLS and CDR2 YYNGEE. CDR3 size: 14 residues. CDR3: CASSRQGASQPQHF. The CDR3 DNA sequence: TGTGCCAGCAGCCGACAGGGGGCGAGTCAGCCCCAGCATTTT.

This chain links TRBV7-6 with TRBJ2-3, with TRBD2 matching 9 bases. The CDR3 is 16 amino acids. V was clipped by 0 bases and J by 5 bases; unmatched bases: 6. CDR1 is SGHVS, CDR2 FNYEAQ, per germline. The CDR3 reads CASSLAAGGHLDTQYF. DNA for the CDR3: TGTGCCAGCAGCTTAGCTGCGGGGGGGCATTTAGATACGCAGTATTTT.

The gene calls are TRBV28 and TRBJ2-1; D may be TRBD1 (7 bases). Germline CDR1 reads MDHEN; CDR2 reads SYDVKM. The CDR3 has 13 amino acids. V was pared by 3 bases and J by 10 bases, with 13 bases between. The CDR3 sequence: CASSFSRGDEQFF. DNA for the CDR3: TGTGCCAGCAGTTTTTCCAGGGGGGACGAGCAGTTCTTC.

J is TRBJ2-5 and V is TRBV6-5, with 10 bases aligning to TRBD2. V shed 5 bases, J shed 0 bases, and the junction held 3 bases outside the gene matches. The CDR3 runs to 15 residues. Germline V CDR1 and CDR2: MNHEY, SVGAGI. This CDR3 reads CASSRSGGDQETQYF. The CDR3 coding sequence is TGTGCCAGCAGTCGAAGCGGGGGGGACCAAGAGACCCAGTACTTC.

The genes are TRBV27 and TRBJ1-4, with D possibly matching TRBD1 (5 bases). This CDR3 spans 14 amino acids. V was pared by 3 bases and J by 3 bases, with 8 bases between. Germline-derived CDR1 and CDR2 are MNHEY and SMNVEV (reference sequence). Here the CDR3 DNA reads TGTGCCAGCAGTTTGACAGCTTCTAATGAAAAACTGTTTTTT. Protein sequence: CASSLTASNEKLFF.

The chain is built from TRBV11-2 and TRBJ2-3, with 8 bases lining up with TRBD1. The CDR3 totals 14 residues. V trimming: 1 base; J trimming: 6 bases; junction bases outside the gene matches: 3. Looked up from germline, CDR1 is SGHAT and CDR2 is FQNNGV. The CDR3 coding sequence is TGTGCCAGCAGCTTAGGGACAGGGATGGATACGCAGTATTTT. Translated, it gives CASSLGTGMDTQYF.

The chain combines TRBV7-2 with TRBJ2-7; TRBD1 matches 8 bases. The CDR3 sequence is 14 residues long. V gave up 5 bases and J gave up 6 bases; unmatched junction bases: 9. Germline CDR1 and CDR2: SGHTA and FQGNSA. For the CDR3, the DNA is TGTGCCAGCAGCGAGACAGGGGTGTATGCCGAGCAGTACTTC. This gives the protein CASSETGVYAEQYF.

This sequence joins TRBV5-8 and TRBJ2-3, with D maybe TRBD1 (6 bases). V gave up 2 bases and J gave up 4 bases, with 14 bases separating them. CDR1 is SGHTS and CDR2 is YDEGEE in the germline V gene. This CDR3 has 15 residues. The CDR3 sequence: CASSFGQGSADTQYF. CDR3 bases: TGTGCCAGCAGCTTTGGGCAGGGGTCTGCAGATACGCAGTATTTT.

The rearrangement joins TRBV7-8 to TRBJ2-5, with 8 bases fitting TRBD2. Germline V gene data show CDR1 as SGHVS and CDR2 as FQNEAQ. This CDR3 spans 15 amino acids. J was trimmed by 5 bases and V by 3 bases; bases with no gene match: 8. The CDR3 is CASSLGSGMSETQYF. DNA for the CDR3: TGTGCCAGCAGCTTGGGTAGCGGGATGTCGGAGACCCAGTACTTC.

The chain couples TRBV11-2 to TRBJ2-7, with a tentative D call TRBD1 (7 bases). The V end lost 8 bases, the J end lost 10 bases, and 18 bases lay between the germline ends. The CDR3 is 12 residues long. Germline V CDR1 and CDR2: SGHAT, FQNNGV. CDR3 sequence: CASRGSGGLQYF. The CDR3 DNA is TGTGCCAGCCGGGGGTCAGGGGGATTACAGTACTTC.

The gene calls are TRBV4-3 and TRBJ1-1, with no clear D. Germline V CDR1 and CDR2: LGHNA, YSLEER. Trimming pared 5 bases from V and 1 base from J, leaving 8 bases between. This CDR3 region has 13 residues. As DNA, the CDR3 is TGCGCCAGCAGCAGAAGGAGGAACACTGAAGCTTTCTTT. It codes for CASSRRRNTEAFF.

The sample holds a few counts of this clone. V gene TRBV4-3 combines with J gene TRBJ1-6; D possibly corresponds to TRBD1 (5 bases). The length of the CDR3 is 13 residues. CDR1 and CDR2 (germline): LGHNA, YSLEER. V lost 0 bases, J lost 10 bases, and 7 bases lay in between. The CDR3 coding sequence is TGCGCCAGCAGCCAAGATCGGGGGTCACCCCTCCACTTT. Translated: CASSQDRGSPLHF.

V gene TRBV5-1 combines with J gene TRBJ1-1; TRBD1 might be the D (5 bases). Germline assignment: CDR1 SGHRS and CDR2 YFSETQ. Between the trimmed V and J ends, which lost 3 bases and 1 base, there was a span of 10 bases. The CDR3 has 14 residues. The DNA of the CDR3 is TGCGCCAGCAGCTCAGCGACAGCGAACACTGAAGCTTTCTTT. Its protein is CASSSATANTEAFF. Supplemented by reference TRBV5-1 and TRBJ1-1, the full variable domain reads KAGVTQTPRYLIKTRGQQVTLSCSPISGHRSVSWYQQTPGQGLQFLFEYFSETQRNKGNFPGRFSGRQFSNSRSEMNVSTLELGDSALYLCASSSATANTEAFFGQGTRLTVV.

The chain links TRBV9 to TRBJ2-5; a weak D match, TRBD1 (6 bases). Trimming left V 0 bases short and J 5 bases short, with 17 bases between. The CDR3 sequence is 16 residues long. Germline V gene lookup returns CDR1 SGDLS and CDR2 YYNGEE. The CDR3 spells CASSVAPTGLGETQYF. In DNA form, the CDR3 reads TGTGCCAGCAGCGTAGCCCCCACAGGGCTAGGGGAGACCCAGTACTTC.

This sequence joins TRBV7-2 and TRBJ1-3; tentatively, D is TRBD1 (5 bases). This CDR3 has 13 residues. Germline V gene lookup returns CDR1 SGHTA and CDR2 FQGNSA. V dropped 3 bases and J dropped 8 bases, with 11 bases sitting between them. CDR3 sequence reads: CASSFGEGDTIYF. The CDR3 DNA sequence: TGTGCCAGCAGCTTTGGGGAAGGGGACACCATATATTTT.

This chain links TRBV6-5 with TRBJ1-2; 8 bases agree with TRBD1. The CDR3 is made up of 16 amino acids. The germline V gene has CDR1 MNHEY and CDR2 SVGAGI. The V segment lost 4 bases and the J segment 2 bases; nucleotides outside the gene matches: 9. CDR3: CASSLRQAGGNYGYTF. Written as DNA, the CDR3 is TGTGCCAGCAGTTTACGCCAGGCAGGGGGCAACTATGGCTACACCTTC.

The chain links TRBV19 to TRBJ2-7; TRBD1 agrees at 9 bases. Per the germline V gene, CDR1 is LNHDA and CDR2 is SQIVND (reference sequence). The CDR3 has 14 residues. V dropped 4 bases and J dropped 1; count of bases not matched to a gene: 2. CDR3 residues: CASSKQGASYEQYF. In DNA, the CDR3 is TGTGCCAGTAGTAAACAGGGGGCGTCCTACGAGCAGTACTTC.

The chain links TRBV28 to TRBJ2-7; 9 nucleotides align to TRBD1. The CDR3 is 13 residues long. Germline CDR1 reads MDHEN; CDR2 reads SYDVKM. After removal of 6 bases from V and 4 bases from J, the junction contained 4 bases not matched to a gene. CDR3 nucleotide sequence: TGTGCCAGCAGCGGGACAGGGAATTACGAGCAGTACTTC. This codes for CASSGTGNYEQYF.

The gene calls are TRBV4-3 and TRBJ2-6; no reliable D call. Germline CDR1 and CDR2: LGHNA and YSLEER. The CDR3 is made up of 15 amino acids. V was pared by 2 bases and J by 1 base, with 6 bases between. CDR3 sequence reads: CASSQIRSGANVLTF. The CDR3 region has the DNA TGCGCCAGCAGCCAAATACGGTCTGGGGCCAACGTCCTGACTTTC.

The chain joins TRBV6-5 to TRBJ1-2; 8 nucleotides agree with TRBD1. Germline V gives CDR1 MNHEY, CDR2 SVGAGI. V lost 5 bases to trimming and J lost 5 bases; unmatched junction nucleotides: 4. The CDR3 extends over 13 amino acids. CDR3 region: CASSATGDYGYTF. The CDR3 DNA is TGTGCCAGCAGTGCGACAGGGGATTATGGCTACACCTTC.

The genes are TRBV5-4 and TRBJ2-7; TRBD2 matches at 12 bases. The CDR3 totals 16 residues. Germline V gene sequence: CDR1 SGHNT, CDR2 YYREEE (reference sequence). V lost 1 base, J lost 5 bases, and 7 bases stayed unmatched. In nucleotides, the CDR3 is TGTGCCAGCAGCTTGAACCCGGGACTAGCGGGCCACGAGCAGTACTTC. Translation: CASSLNPGLAGHEQYF.

The chain has TRBV7-2 and TRBJ1-5; 12 bases map to TRBD1. V shed 5 bases and J 3 bases; nucleotides not matched to a gene: 8. Germline CDR1 SGHTA, CDR2 FQGNSA. The length of the CDR3 is 17 residues. DNA for the CDR3: TGTGCCAGCAGCATGGGACAGGGGGCCGGCATCAATCAGCCCCAGCATTTT. Its protein is CASSMGQGAGINQPQHF.

This clone was found a few times. The chain carries TRBV30 and TRBJ1-1, with a weak D call TRBD1 (5 bases). The CDR3 extends over 13 amino acids. Looked up from germline, CDR1 is GTSNPN and CDR2 is SVGIG (reference sequence). The ends were cut back, 2 bases at V and 3 bases at J, with 10 bases in the middle. The CDR3 DNA reads TGTGCCTGGAGTACCCACAGGTACACTGAAGCTTTCTTT. Protein sequence: CAWSTHRYTEAFF.

The chain recombines TRBV7-8 with TRBJ1-1; TRBD1 aligns across 8 bases. The germline CDR1 and CDR2 sequences are SGHVS and FQNEAQ. The CDR3 is 15 residues long. The trim removed 8 bases at V and 1 base at J, leaving 9 bases unmatched. DNA for the CDR3: TGTGCCAGCTGTCCAGGACAGGGAAGGAACACTGAAGCTTTCTTT. Protein: CASCPGQGRNTEAFF.

The chain carries TRBV5-5 and TRBJ1-1; the match to TRBD1 covers 8 bases. V trimming: 5 bases; J trimming: 5 bases; junction bases outside the gene matches: 11. CDR3 length: 15 amino acids. Looked up from germline, CDR1 is SGHKS and CDR2 is YYEKEE (reference sequence). The CDR3 DNA sequence: TGTGCCAGCAGGGTTCTGGGCCAGGGGGCTACTGAAGCTTTCTTT. Its protein is CASRVLGQGATEAFF.

J is TRBJ2-5 and V is TRBV5-1; D remains ambiguous. The CDR3 totals 14 residues. Between the trimmed V and J ends, which lost 5 bases and 0 bases, there was a span of 11 bases. Germline CDR1 SGHRS, CDR2 YFSETQ. CDR3 amino acids: CASRPYYNQETQYF. The CDR3 DNA reads TGCGCCAGCAGACCGTACTACAACCAAGAGACCCAGTACTTC.

CDR3 protein: CASSPPRRNEQFF. CDR3 bases: TGTGCCAGCAGCCCCCCGAGGCGGAATGAGCAGTTCTTC. The chain uses TRBV7-9 and TRBJ2-1; the D is unclear. Germline V lookup: CDR1 SEHNR, CDR2 FQNEAQ (reference sequence). V gave up 5 bases and J gave up 7 bases, with 12 bases separating them. This CDR3 has 13 residues.

V usage is TRBV5-4 and J usage is TRBJ1-2, with 7 positions matching TRBD1. V was clipped by 3 bases and J by 3 bases; unmatched bases: 8. This CDR3 has 15 amino acids. Germline V gene data show CDR1 as SGHNT and CDR2 as YYREEE (reference sequence). CDR3 sequence: CASSSTGGGDYGYTF. The DNA of the CDR3 is TGTGCCAGCAGCTCAACGGGAGGGGGCGACTATGGCTACACCTTC.

The chain carries TRBV29-1 and TRBJ2-2; 8 bases line up with TRBD1. The CDR3 runs to 16 residues. Per germline, CDR1 SQVTM and CDR2 ANQGSEA. Losses at the gene ends were 7 bases for V and 1 base for J; bases not matched to a gene: 11. The CDR3 bases are TGCAGCGCCACCTCGGACAGGGAAAGGAACACCGGGGAGCTGTTTTTT. As protein: CSATSDRERNTGELFF.

V usage is TRBV5-4 and J usage is TRBJ1-3; tentative D call: TRBD1 (6 bases). V was cut by 4 bases and J by 0 bases, with 11 bases left in between. Germline V gives CDR1 SGHNT, CDR2 YYREEE (reference sequence). This CDR3 contains 15 residues. CDR3 region: CASSGRGGSGNTIYF. The DNA of the CDR3 is TGTGCCAGCAGCGGTCGAGGGGGCTCTGGAAACACCATATATTTT.

This clone turned up a few times. CDR3 bases: TGCGCCAGCAGCCAAGAAGCATGGCAGCCCCAGCATTTT. Translation gives CASSQEAWQPQHF. The V call is TRBV4-3, the J call TRBJ1-5, with D unclear. The CDR3 is 13 residues long. The ends were cut back, 0 bases at V and 7 bases at J, with 7 bases in the middle. CDR1 and CDR2 from the germline V gene are LGHNA and YSLEER.

This clone was recorded a few times. CDR3 coding DNA: TGTGCCAGCAGGAGCGGCACCTCAACTAATGAAAAACTGTTTTTT. Its translation: CASRSGTSTNEKLFF. The chain is built from TRBV6-5 and TRBJ1-4; D is uncertain. V lost 6 bases and J 0 bases, leaving 11 bases between the germline ends. CDR1 and CDR2 from the germline V gene are MNHEY and SVGAGI. The CDR3 loop spans 15 amino acids.